Sequencing of this T cell receptor (beta chain) was carried out in a study of blood T cells in healthy people across ages. Study-wide background: For every two T cells, template switching captured about one barcoded beta molecule.

Trimming removed 2 bases at V and 4 bases at J, with 4 bases between. The length of the CDR3 is 12 residues. This clonotype showed up just a few times. Antigen: not known. Study-wide findings and caveats: Roughly linear age-related decline in beta diversity appeared, significant by age 40. More naive CD4+ cells and higher diversity were found in long-lived than in aged donors. Nothing was known about donor CMV status, and this possibly confounded expanded clonotype changes.

Primers used in a second PCR of roughly 6 to 11 cycles were a sample-barcoded 5' primer and a J-beta primer mix. TCRdb analysed the 5' RACE reads with MiXCR anew, one entry per CDR3 protein. The sample contains 600,000 to 650,000 distinct CDR3 sequences, 58% of which appear only once. This clonotype was obtained from a man between 60 and 70 years old in good health. The chain has TRBV12-3 or TRBV12-4 and TRBJ2-3; no clear D. The sample was blood. The CDR3 nucleotides are TGTGCCAGCAGTTTATATTCAGATACGCAGTATTTT. It specifies CASSLYSDTQYF.